The TCR beta chain under discussion was sequenced for a study of CD8+ T cells in alopecia areata. RNA extraction and reverse transcription yielded cDNA as sequencing template. Sequencing used immunoSEQ multiplex PCR; TCRdb keeps in-frame clones, though not all of them. The repertoire holds 110,000 or so clones, with roughly 66% as singletons. Trimming stripped 4 bases from V and 4 bases from J, with 26 bases between. Germline loops: CDR1 SGHDT, CDR2 YYEEEE. The CDR3 loop spans 18 amino acids. CD4+ and CD8+ T cells were sorted from PBMCs stained for CD3, CD4 and CD8. Sample: CD4+ T cells sorted from blood. V is TRBV5-6 and J is TRBJ2-5, with a weak D call TRBD2 (6 bases). This TCR derives from a human donor in good health. This CDR3 is CASSALGQAGPGGETQYF. The CDR3 DNA follows: TGTGCCAGCAGCGCACTCGGGCAGGCGGGGCCTGGGGGAGAGACCCAGTACTTC.